This TCR beta chain comes out of a study of PD-1 blockade in classical Hodgkin lymphoma. Broader study findings: Why repertoires differed is undefined; disease activity or prior therapy possibly contributed. Relative to healthy donors, newly diagnosed patients reportedly had lower baseline TCR diversity, which was reported as lower still in relapsed/refractory patients. CD4+ but not CD8+ TCR diversity rose significantly by C4D1.

Sequencing was performed with immunoSEQ multiplex PCR; in TCRdb, only in-frame clones are kept and a portion is missing. The table has about 97,000 clones, 65% to 85% seen once. Comments on this clone: Its antigen is unknown.

Every one of the patients relapsed after autologous stem cell transplantation (brentuximab vedotin exposure was variable). With V trimmed by 1 base and J by 4 bases, 4 bases remained unmatched. This CDR3 region has 15 residues. Germline-derived CDR1 and CDR2 are SGHRS and YFSETQ. The sequence was obtained from a human donor with classical Hodgkin lymphoma. Specimen: peripheral blood mononuclear cells (PBMCs), collected at baseline. This rearrangement joins TRBV5-1 to TRBJ2-2; 7 positions match TRBD1. Written as DNA, the CDR3 is TGCGCCAGCAGCTTGTCACAGGGGATCACCGGGGAGCTGTTTTTT. Protein: CASSLSQGITGELFF.